This entry lists 22 T cell receptor beta chains sequenced from one sample in a study of blood T cell repertoires in COVID-19. Repertoires were generated with immunoSEQ multiplex PCR, while TCRdb's copy carries only in-frame clones and drops some. The repertoire includes approximately 62,000 clones, over 60% of them detected once, and over 5% sits in the top ten. Specimen: peripheral blood. Receptors originate from a woman aged 50 to 60 with active or convalescent COVID-19.

This sequence joins TRBV3-1 (or the pseudogene TRBV3-2) and TRBJ2-5, with TRBD2 identical over 9 bases. Trimming at V came to 1 base and at J to 4 bases, leaving 13 bases not matched to a gene. Per the germline V gene, CDR1 is LGHDT and CDR2 is YNNKEL (reference sequence). The CDR3 extends over 18 amino acids. Here the CDR3 DNA reads TGTGCCAGCAGCCAAGTTTTTCTACCTAGCGGGATAGGAGAGACCCAGTACTTC. Amino acid sequence: CASSQVFLPSGIGETQYF.

The sample holds one count of this clone. The chain has TRBV7-8 and TRBJ2-1; D is perhaps TRBD1 (7 bases). The germline CDR1 and CDR2 sequences are SGHVS and FQNEAQ. This CDR3 has 19 residues. V was pared by 5 bases and J by 4 bases, with 27 bases between. The CDR3 reads CASSQVIRGTAKTYNEQFF. CDR3 DNA sequence: TGTGCCAGCAGCCAAGTAATCAGGGGGACTGCGAAAACGTACAATGAGCAGTTCTTC.

This chain links TRBV19 with TRBJ1-1; D is uncertain. Trimming shortened V by 7 bases and J by 7 bases, and 13 bases separated the two germline ends. CDR1 is LNHDA, CDR2 SQIVND, per germline (reference sequence). CDR3 length: 12 amino acids. Here the CDR3 reads CASISLPDEAFF. CDR3 sequence (DNA): TGTGCCAGTATCAGTTTACCAGATGAAGCTTTCTTT.

This chain links TRBV24-1 with TRBJ2-5; TRBD2 matches at 10 bases. This CDR3 is built from 16 residues. CDR1 and CDR2 (germline): KGHDR, SFDVKD. V lost 4 bases, J lost 1 base, and 5 bases stayed unmatched. CDR3 bases: TGTGCCACCAGTGAGCCGATAGCGGGAGGCCAAGAGACCCAGTACTTC. Its protein product is CATSEPIAGGQETQYF.

The chain recombines TRBV7-8 with TRBJ1-5; 10 nucleotides agree with TRBD1. Germline V gene lookup returns CDR1 SGHVS and CDR2 FQNEAQ. The CDR3 has 15 residues. Unmatched junction bases numbered 5, after V lost 5 bases and J lost 4 bases. The CDR3 DNA reads as TGTGCCAGCAGCAATCTGGACAGGGGGAATCAGCCCCAGCATTTT. Encoded protein: CASSNLDRGNQPQHF. The full variable domain, completed using reference TRBV7-8 and TRBJ1-5, is GAGVSQSPRYKVAKRGQDVALRCDPISGHVSLFWYQQALGQGPEFLTYFQNEAQLDKSGLPSDRFFAERPEGSVSTLKIQRTQQEDSAVYLCASSNLDRGNQPQHFGDGTRLSIL.

V and J are TRBV19 and TRBJ2-7; TRBD1 is a possible D gene (5 bases). Per the germline V gene, CDR1 is LNHDA and CDR2 is SQIVND (reference sequence). The length of the CDR3 is 15 residues. The ends were cut back, 3 bases at V and 0 bases at J, with 12 bases in the middle. The CDR3 bases are TGTGCCAGTAGTATCAAGGCAGGGCTCTCCTACGAGCAGTACTTC. This encodes CASSIKAGLSYEQYF.

CDR3 DNA sequence: TGCAGCGTTGAAGGTCGGGCTAACTATGGCTACACCTTC. Translated: CSVEGRANYGYTF. The chain links TRBV29-1 to TRBJ1-2; D is uncertain. V dropped 1 base and J dropped 0 bases, with 6 bases sitting between them. Per germline, CDR1 SQVTM and CDR2 ANQGSEA. The CDR3 has 13 residues. Drawing the rest from reference TRBV29-1 and TRBJ1-2, the complete variable domain is SAVISQKPSRDICQRGTSLTIQCQVDSQVTMMFWYRQQPGQSLTLIATANQGSEATYESGFVIDKFPISRPNLTFSTLTVSNMSPEDSSIYLCSVEGRANYGYTFGSGTRLTVV.

The CDR3 DNA follows: TGTGCCAGCACCAAGGGGAGGATTTTGAACACTGAAGCTTTCTTT. Its translation is CASTKGRILNTEAFF. The rearrangement uses TRBV11-2 and TRBJ1-1, with D tentatively TRBD1 (5 bases). The germline V and J ends were trimmed by 7 bases and 0 bases, with 15 bases remaining between them. The CDR3 runs 15 residues. Germline lookup yields CDR1 SGHAT and CDR2 FQNNGV.

This rearrangement joins TRBV5-1 to TRBJ2-7; D is possibly TRBD1 (6 bases). V was trimmed by 4 bases and J by 2 bases, leaving 19 bases between them. Germline lookup yields CDR1 SGHRS and CDR2 YFSETQ. The CDR3 contains 16 residues. The CDR3 coding sequence is TGCGCCAGCAGCCTCCAACTGGGGGCAAATACCTACGAGCAGTACTTC. Translating it yields CASSLQLGANTYEQYF.

This clone has only one observation. The chain has TRBV5-5 and TRBJ1-2; D gene unclear. The CDR3 contains 15 residues. Germline V gene data show CDR1 as SGHKS and CDR2 as YYEKEE (reference sequence). V dropped 3 bases and J dropped 4 bases, with 16 bases sitting between them. CDR3 amino acids: CASSSFPRSPYGYTF. The CDR3 bases are TGTGCCAGCAGCTCCTTTCCCAGGTCCCCCTATGGCTACACCTTC. Full variable domain (outside the CDR3, taken from reference TRBV5-5 and TRBJ1-2): DAGVTQSPTHLIKTRGQQVTLRCSPISGHKSVSWYQQVLGQGPQFIFQYYEKEERGRGNFPDRFSARQFPNYSSELNVNALLLGDSALYLCASSSFPRSPYGYTFGSGTRLTVV.

V is TRBV7-9 and J is TRBJ1-2, with 8 bases fitting TRBD1. Germline CDR1 reads SEHNR; CDR2 reads FQNEAQ (reference sequence). The trim removed 1 base at V and 6 bases at J, leaving 4 bases unmatched. CDR3 length equals 14 residues. The CDR3 coding sequence is TGTGCCAGCAGCTTAGGGCAGGGGGCGGATGGCTACACCTTC. Translating it yields CASSLGQGADGYTF.

The rearrangement joins TRBV7-2 to TRBJ2-2, with a weak D call TRBD1 (5 bases). The CDR3 has 13 amino acids. V was cut by 1 base and J by 6 bases, with 6 bases left in between. In germline, CDR1 is SGHTA, CDR2 FQGNSA. The CDR3 here is CASSLGGSGELFF. In DNA form, the CDR3 reads TGTGCCAGCAGCTTAGGGGGCTCCGGGGAGCTGTTTTTT. The variable domain in full, completed from reference TRBV7-2 and TRBJ2-2, reads GAGVSQSPSNKVTEKGKDVELRCDPISGHTALYWYRQSLGQGLEFLIYFQGNSAPDKSGLPSDRFSAERTGGSVSTLTIQRTQQEDSAVYLCASSLGGSGELFFGEGSRLTVL.

V usage is TRBV30 and J usage is TRBJ2-7; tentatively, D is TRBD1 (6 bases). CDR3 length: 12 residues. Trimming left V 7 bases short and J 5 bases short, with 15 bases between. Looked up from germline, CDR1 is GTSNPN and CDR2 is SVGIG (reference sequence). CDR3: CAFTVRGHEQYF. CDR3 coding DNA: TGTGCCTTCACGGTCAGGGGACACGAGCAGTACTTC.

The V and J genes are TRBV5-1 and TRBJ1-4, with D perhaps matching TRBD1 (5 bases). V shed 0 bases and J shed 0 bases, with 6 bases lying between them. The germline CDR1 and CDR2 sequences are SGHRS and YFSETQ. The length of the CDR3 is 15 residues. Here the CDR3 DNA reads TGCGCCAGCAGCTTGGCACAGGCAACTAATGAAAAACTGTTTTTT. It translates to CASSLAQATNEKLFF.

This clone was seen only a few times. V is TRBV27 and J is TRBJ2-2; 10 bases agree with TRBD2. Unmatched junction bases numbered 5, after V lost 5 bases and J lost 2 bases. This CDR3 contains 16 residues. Germline lookup yields CDR1 MNHEY and CDR2 SMNVEV (reference sequence). The DNA for the CDR3 is TGTGCCAGCAGTCCGCGGACTAGCGGAAACACCGGGGAGCTGTTTTTT. Encoded protein: CASSPRTSGNTGELFF.

There are a few counts of this clone. The rearrangement uses TRBV2 and TRBJ1-4; 8 bases align to TRBD1. The ends lost 7 bases at V and 8 bases at J; junction bases unmatched: 9. Germline CDR1 is SNHLY and CDR2 is FYNNEI. The CDR3 has 14 amino acids. This chain's CDR3 is CASTWTGSAEKLFF. CDR3 coding DNA: TGTGCCAGCACTTGGACAGGGAGTGCGGAAAAACTGTTTTTT.

V and J are TRBV12-5 and TRBJ1-2; 8 bases align to TRBD1. J was trimmed by 8 bases and V by 5 bases; bases with no gene match: 7. The CDR3 has 13 residues. The germline gives CDR1 LGHNT, CDR2 FRNRAP. Here the CDR3 DNA reads TGTGCTAGTGGTCCGGGACAGGAGGACGGCTACACCTTC. It encodes CASGPGQEDGYTF.

The chain has TRBV7-3 and TRBJ2-1, with 9 bases matching TRBD2. Per germline, CDR1 SGHTA and CDR2 FQGTGA. The J segment lost 4 bases and the V segment lost 8 bases, leaving 3 bases of the junction unmatched. The CDR3 has 13 residues. The CDR3 region has the DNA TGTGCCAGCGGGACTAGCAGATACAATGAGCAGTTCTTC. Protein product: CASGTSRYNEQFF.

The chain couples TRBV10-3 to TRBJ2-2; D remains unclear. The CDR3 is 15 residues long. With 0 bases removed from V and 7 bases from J, the gap between germline ends came to 12 bases. Germline V gives CDR1 ENHRY, CDR2 SYGVKD. The CDR3 sequence is CAISESESIIGELFF. DNA for the CDR3: TGTGCCATCAGTGAGTCCGAGTCGATAATCGGGGAGCTGTTTTTT.

This clone was seen a handful of times. The CDR3 sequence: CASAGRYFYQPQHF. The CDR3, as DNA: TGTGCCTCCGCGGGACGCTACTTTTATCAGCCCCAGCATTTT. The chain carries TRBV19 and TRBJ1-5; weak D call: TRBD1 (5 bases). Germline V gene sequence: CDR1 LNHDA, CDR2 SQIVND (reference sequence). V was trimmed by 11 bases and J by 5 bases, leaving 19 bases between them. The CDR3 has 14 amino acids.

The rearrangement uses TRBV15 and TRBJ1-5, with TRBD1 matching 7 bases. This CDR3 has 16 amino acids. CDR1 and CDR2 from the germline V gene are LNHNV and YYDKDF (reference sequence). V lost 1 base to trimming and J lost 0 bases; unmatched junction nucleotides: 3. CDR3 loop: CATSRVRTGSNQPQHF. DNA for the CDR3: TGTGCCACCAGCAGAGTCCGGACAGGTAGCAATCAGCCCCAGCATTTT.

The rearrangement links TRBV24-1 to TRBJ2-3, with TRBD2 as a possible D gene (5 bases). Germline lookup yields CDR1 KGHDR and CDR2 SFDVKD. The CDR3 loop spans 15 amino acids. Deletions cut 6 bases from V and 8 bases from J, with 20 bases between. The CDR3 bases are TGTGCCACCAGTAAGACTACCGAAGTAGCAGGTACGCAGTATTTT. Its protein product is CATSKTTEVAGTQYF.